The source of this T cell receptor (beta chain) is a study of cytomegalovirus exposure and HLA in healthy donors. The study ran its PCR with 60 Vbeta and 13 Jbeta primers. The assay was immunoSEQ multiplex PCR, and TCRdb's table has in-frame clones only and misses some. The table shows around 100,000 clones, with more than 75% occurring only once. The sample comprised PBMCs. This sequence originates from a woman younger than 35 in good health and CMV-seropositive.

The chain's CDR3 is CASSYLKQINTEAFF. CDR3 nucleotides: TGTGCCAGCAGTTACTTAAAACAGATAAACACTGAAGCTTTCTTT. The gene calls are TRBV6-5 and TRBJ1-1; D not resolved. Per germline, CDR1 MNHEY and CDR2 SVGAGI. There are 15 residues in the CDR3. Trimming stripped 1 base from V and 2 bases from J, with 11 bases between.